The rows below give T cell receptor beta chains drawn from one sample of a study of post-analysis software for immune sequencing data. TCRdb ran MiXCR on the PCR reads and lists one entry per CDR3 protein. The profile shows fewer than 850,000 distinct CDR3 sequences, about 43% of them singletons. Sequenced: blood. These receptors originate from a girl between 5 and 17 years old with multiple sclerosis. Each CDR3 is given with its conserved first and last residue. A D gene is named only where the DNA matches it firmly. Clone size is shown for a subset of rows, as once, few, many or a class of expanded clone.

V gene: TRBV6-5; clone size: .; D gene: TRBD1; J gene: TRBJ2-3; CDR3 length: 16; CDR3 protein: CVSRLYGQAIAGTQYF; CDR3 DNA: TGTGTCAGCAGACTCTATGGACAGGCCATAGCAGGGACGCAGTATTTT
V gene: TRBV20-1; clone size: .; D gene: .; J gene: TRBJ1-1; CDR3 length: 15; CDR3 protein: CSARDPVNGDTEAFF; CDR3 DNA: TGCAGTGCTAGAGATCCAGTTAATGGGGACACTGAAGCTTTCTTT
V gene: TRBV7-2; clone size: once; D gene: .; J gene: TRBJ2-3; CDR3 length: 14; CDR3 protein: CASHPRPSTDTQYF; CDR3 DNA: TGTGCCAGCCACCCTCGTCCGAGCACAGATACGCAGTATTTT
V gene: TRBV9; clone size: few; D gene: TRBD2; J gene: TRBJ2-1; CDR3 length: 14; CDR3 protein: CASSVDGRMNEQFF; CDR3 DNA: TGTGCCAGCAGCGTAGACGGGAGGATGAATGAGCAGTTCTTC
V gene: TRBV7-3; clone size: .; D gene: TRBD2; J gene: TRBJ2-7; CDR3 length: 16; CDR3 protein: CASSLLGGGASYEQYF; CDR3 DNA: TGTGCCAGCAGCTTACTAGGCGGGGGGGCCTCCTACGAGCAGTACTTC
V gene: TRBV7-6; clone size: .; D gene: .; J gene: TRBJ2-6; CDR3 length: 13; CDR3 protein: CASARAPLSPLTF; CDR3 DNA: TGTGCCTCAGCCCGGGCACCCCTTTCCCCCTTGACTTTC
V gene: TRBV7-2; clone size: .; D gene: TRBD1; J gene: TRBJ2-5; CDR3 length: 18; CDR3 protein: CASSLASYGQGAYETQYF; CDR3 DNA: TGTGCCAGCAGCTTAGCATCCTATGGACAGGGGGCCTACGAGACCCAGTACTTC
V gene: TRBV7-2; clone size: few; D gene: .; J gene: TRBJ1-2; CDR3 length: 13; CDR3 protein: CASSPGPPQGYTF; CDR3 DNA: TGTGCCAGCAGCCCGGGACCGCCCCAGGGCTACACCTTC
V gene: TRBV7-2; clone size: .; D gene: .; J gene: TRBJ2-1; CDR3 length: 13; CDR3 protein: CASSARDYNEQFF; CDR3 DNA: TGTGCCAGCAGCGCACGGGATTACAATGAGCAGTTCTTC
V gene: TRBV20-1; clone size: .; D gene: TRBD2; J gene: TRBJ2-3; CDR3 length: 16; CDR3 protein: CSASPSTSGRTDTQYF; CDR3 DNA: TGCAGTGCCTCACCATCGACTAGCGGGAGAACAGATACGCAGTATTTT
V gene: TRBV20-1; clone size: .; D gene: TRBD2; J gene: TRBJ2-1; CDR3 length: 15; CDR3 protein: CSATDWVAGDNEQFF; CDR3 DNA: TGCAGTGCCACTGACTGGGTAGCGGGAGACAATGAGCAGTTCTTC
V gene: TRBV2; clone size: .; D gene: .; J gene: TRBJ1-5; CDR3 length: 16; CDR3 protein: CASSSPRGGFNQPQHF; CDR3 DNA: TGTGCCAGCAGTTCCCCCAGGGGTGGCTTCAATCAGCCCCAGCATTTT
V gene: TRBV27; clone size: .; D gene: .; J gene: TRBJ2-2; CDR3 length: 15; CDR3 protein: CASSLRGRRTGELFF; CDR3 DNA: TGTGCCAGCAGTTTACGGGGGAGAAGGACCGGGGAGCTGTTTTTT
V gene: TRBV7-9; clone size: .; D gene: .; J gene: TRBJ2-1; CDR3 length: 16; CDR3 protein: CASSLVGAARFNEQFF; CDR3 DNA: TGTGCCAGCAGCTTAGTGGGGGCTGCCCGCTTCAATGAGCAGTTCTTC
V gene: TRBV5-1; clone size: few; D gene: TRBD1; J gene: TRBJ2-7; CDR3 length: 14; CDR3 protein: CASSAGQGLHEQYF; CDR3 DNA: TGCGCCAGCAGCGCGGGACAGGGTTTGCACGAGCAGTACTTC
V gene: TRBV11-1; clone size: .; D gene: TRBD2; J gene: TRBJ2-3; CDR3 length: 14; CDR3 protein: CASSSRDGGDTQYF; CDR3 DNA: TGTGCCAGCAGCTCCCGGGACGGGGGGGATACGCAGTATTTT
V gene: TRBV15; clone size: .; D gene: .; J gene: TRBJ2-7; CDR3 length: 13; CDR3 protein: CATSRDTSYEQYF; CDR3 DNA: TGTGCCACCAGCAGGGACACTTCCTACGAGCAGTACTTC
V gene: TRBV6-1; clone size: .; D gene: TRBD2; J gene: TRBJ2-1; CDR3 length: 14; CDR3 protein: CASRKREGSDEQFF; CDR3 DNA: TGTGCCAGCAGGAAGCGGGAGGGGTCTGATGAGCAGTTCTTC
V gene: TRBV30; clone size: .; D gene: .; J gene: TRBJ2-5; CDR3 length: 12; CDR3 protein: CAWGRNQETQYF; CDR3 DNA: TGTGCCTGGGGGCGGAACCAAGAGACCCAGTACTTC
V gene: TRBV12-3/TRBV12-4; clone size: few; D gene: .; J gene: TRBJ1-5; CDR3 length: 14; CDR3 protein: CASSLGQSNQPQHF; CDR3 DNA: TGTGCCAGCAGTTTGGGACAATCCAATCAGCCCCAGCATTTT
V gene: TRBV28; clone size: .; D gene: TRBD1; J gene: TRBJ2-7; CDR3 length: 15; CDR3 protein: CASSLWGRGTYEQYF; CDR3 DNA: TGTGCCAGCAGTTTATGGGGCAGGGGGACCTACGAGCAGTACTTC
V gene: TRBV14; clone size: .; D gene: TRBD2; J gene: TRBJ2-5; CDR3 length: 16; CDR3 protein: CASSQGGLAGRHEQYF; CDR3 DNA: TGTGCCAGCAGCCAGGGAGGACTAGCGGGGAGGCATGAGCAGTACTTC
V gene: TRBV29-1; clone size: .; D gene: TRBD1; J gene: TRBJ2-3; CDR3 length: 12; CDR3 protein: CSVRQGVDTQYF; CDR3 DNA: TGCAGCGTCCGACAGGGCGTCGATACGCAGTATTTT
V gene: TRBV5-1; clone size: .; D gene: TRBD2; J gene: TRBJ2-3; CDR3 length: 17; CDR3 protein: CASSLAVWTSGTDTQYF; CDR3 DNA: TGCGCCAGCAGCTTGGCCGTTTGGACTAGCGGCACAGATACGCAGTATTTT
V gene: TRBV28; clone size: .; D gene: TRBD1; J gene: TRBJ1-2; CDR3 length: 14; CDR3 protein: CASTNRGEGYGYTF; CDR3 DNA: TGTGCCAGCACCAACAGGGGAGAGGGCTATGGCTACACCTTC
V gene: TRBV29-1; clone size: .; D gene: .; J gene: TRBJ2-7; CDR3 length: 12; CDR3 protein: CSAGEVPYEQYF; CDR3 DNA: TGCAGCGCCGGCGAGGTGCCTTACGAGCAGTACTTC
V gene: TRBV10-3; clone size: once; D gene: .; J gene: TRBJ2-5; CDR3 length: 15; CDR3 protein: CAISGSGGPVETQYF; CDR3 DNA: TGTGCCATCAGTGGCAGTGGAGGGCCTGTAGAGACCCAGTACTTC
V gene: TRBV7-9; clone size: .; D gene: TRBD2; J gene: TRBJ2-1; CDR3 length: 17; CDR3 protein: CASSSLSLAGGYNEQFF; CDR3 DNA: TGTGCCAGCAGCTCCCTCTCACTAGCGGGAGGGTACAATGAGCAGTTCTTC
V gene: TRBV7-6; clone size: .; D gene: .; J gene: TRBJ2-7; CDR3 length: 16; CDR3 protein: CASSLRGGQPRGEQYF; CDR3 DNA: TGTGCCAGCAGCTTAAGGGGCGGACAGCCCCGTGGCGAGCAGTACTTC
V gene: TRBV5-1; clone size: few; D gene: TRBD1; J gene: TRBJ2-7; CDR3 length: 16; CDR3 protein: CASSLKGGQEVYEQYF; CDR3 DNA: TGCGCCAGCAGCTTGAAAGGGGGACAGGAGGTCTACGAGCAGTACTTC
V gene: TRBV25-1; clone size: .; D gene: .; J gene: TRBJ2-1; CDR3 length: 15; CDR3 protein: CASSEDQGAVNEQFF; CDR3 DNA: TGTGCCAGCAGTGAAGATCAGGGAGCCGTCAATGAGCAGTTCTTC
V gene: TRBV30; clone size: .; D gene: .; J gene: TRBJ2-1; CDR3 length: 11; CDR3 protein: CAWTVGNEQFF; CDR3 DNA: TGTGCCTGGACAGTCGGCAATGAGCAGTTCTTC
V gene: TRBV12-3/TRBV12-4; clone size: few; D gene: TRBD1; J gene: TRBJ1-2; CDR3 length: 14; CDR3 protein: CASTRTGGDYGYTF; CDR3 DNA: TGTGCCAGCACCCGGACAGGGGGGGACTATGGCTACACCTTC
V gene: TRBV6-5; clone size: few; D gene: TRBD1; J gene: TRBJ2-5; CDR3 length: 15; CDR3 protein: CASSRGTGYQETQYF; CDR3 DNA: TGTGCCAGCAGTAGGGGGACAGGGTACCAAGAGACCCAGTACTTC
V gene: TRBV4-3; clone size: few; D gene: .; J gene: TRBJ2-6; CDR3 length: 15; CDR3 protein: CASSPRLSGANVLTF; CDR3 DNA: TGCGCCAGCAGCCCTCGTCTTTCTGGGGCCAACGTCCTGACTTTC
V gene: TRBV5-1; clone size: few; D gene: TRBD2; J gene: TRBJ2-5; CDR3 length: 19; CDR3 protein: CASSSGGGIPWYPKETQYF; CDR3 DNA: TGCGCCAGCAGCTCGGGCGGGGGAATCCCCTGGTATCCGAAAGAGACCCAGTACTTC
V gene: TRBV20-1; clone size: .; D gene: TRBD1; J gene: TRBJ1-2; CDR3 length: 14; CDR3 protein: CSASTGGVNYGYTF; CDR3 DNA: TGCAGTGCTTCAACAGGGGGAGTTAACTATGGCTACACCTTC
V gene: TRBV3-1; clone size: few; D gene: TRBD2; J gene: TRBJ2-5; CDR3 length: 20; CDR3 protein: CASRPRGLAGGQDSKETQYF; CDR3 DNA: TGTGCCAGCAGACCTCGCGGACTAGCGGGAGGACAAGACTCTAAAGAGACCCAGTACTTC
V gene: TRBV20-1; clone size: .; D gene: .; J gene: TRBJ2-1; CDR3 length: 15; CDR3 protein: CSAIHPTGTQETQFF; CDR3 DNA: TGCAGTGCTATACACCCCACAGGGACACAAGAGACCCAGTTCTTC